This record covers a single TCR beta chain. This record comes from a study of T cells in Graves' hyperthyroidism and ophthalmopathy. This CDR3 region has 15 residues. V trimming: 4 bases; J trimming: 1 base; junction bases outside the gene matches: 2. Germline lookup yields CDR1 LNHDA and CDR2 SQIVND (reference sequence). TCR beta CDR3 regions were amplified from RNA. First-round RT-PCR of the TCR CDR3 relied on the HTBI primer set. TCRdb recomputed calls from the multiplex PCR reads with MiXCR, one row per CDR3 protein. The data hold approximately 740,000 distinct CDR3 sequences, with around 13% observed a single time.

The chain is built from TRBV19 and TRBJ2-2; TRBD2 matches 8 bases. The TCR originated in a woman younger than 30 with Graves' hyperthyroidism. Sequenced material: blood. This CDR3 reads CASSKSGGNTGELFF. Here the CDR3 DNA reads TGTGCCAGTAGTAAAAGCGGGGGGAACACCGGGGAGCTGTTTTTT.